Following are 17 T cell receptor beta chains from one sample sequenced in a study of T-cell reconstitution after alpha-beta-depleted transplantation in children. Preparation of the TCRbeta library was carried out with unique molecular identifiers. TCRdb redid the calling of the PCR reads with MiXCR, one entry per CDR3 protein. The table shows about 150,000 distinct CDR3 sequences, with around 10% occurring only once. The source material was PBMCs, sampled before TCRalphabeta/CD19-depleted stem cell transplant. The receptors shown here come from a boy under 10 years old with acute myeloid leukemia, due to receive a stem cell transplant.

This clonotype was found many times. This chain joins TRBV4-1 and TRBJ1-1; 7 bases fit TRBD1. Trimming cost V 2 bases and J 3 bases; bases outside gene matches: 6. Per germline, CDR1 MGHRA and CDR2 YSYEKL. The CDR3 runs to 15 residues. CDR3 loop: CASSQYKGADTEAFF. The DNA of the CDR3 is TGCGCCAGCAGCCAATATAAGGGGGCAGACACTGAAGCTTTCTTT.

Turning to this clonotype: This CDR3 is missing its conserved last phenylalanine or tryptophan, likely due to a read error. V gene TRBV5-1 combines with J gene TRBJ2-7; D is perhaps TRBD2 (5 bases). CDR3 length: 13 amino acids. Germline V CDR1 and CDR2: SGHRS, YFSETQ. CDR3 region: CSSSLSPGSEQYA. CDR3 in DNA: TGCTCCAGCAGCTTGAGCCCGGGAAGCGAGCAGTACGCC.

This clonotype was found many times. The V call is TRBV30, the J call TRBJ1-2, with 10 bases matching TRBD1. V trimming: 3 bases; J trimming: 5 bases; junction bases outside the gene matches: 12. Germline V gene data show CDR1 as GTSNPN and CDR2 as SVGIG (reference sequence). CDR3 length: 16 residues. The CDR3: CAWRSGTGVHWYGYTF. The CDR3 DNA is TGTGCCTGGAGGTCAGGGACAGGGGTGCATTGGTATGGCTACACCTTC.

V is TRBV19 and J is TRBJ2-3, with D perhaps being TRBD1 or TRBD2 (5 bases each). The CDR3 has 13 amino acids. V was trimmed by 3 bases and J by 3 bases, leaving 7 bases between them. Germline values: CDR1 LNHDA, CDR2 SQIVND (reference sequence). Written as DNA, the CDR3 is TGTGCCAGTAGTATTGAGGGGACAGATACGCAGTATTTT. Protein product: CASSIEGTDTQYF.

In this sample, this clonotype turned up many times. The chain is built from TRBV27 and TRBJ1-5, with TRBD1 matching 8 bases. The length of the CDR3 is 14 residues. The V segment lost 9 bases and the J segment 5 bases; nucleotides outside the gene matches: 9. Per germline, CDR1 MNHEY and CDR2 SMNVEV (reference sequence). The CDR3 reads CASKNRGIHQPQHF. DNA of the CDR3: TGTGCCAGTAAGAACAGGGGGATACATCAGCCCCAGCATTTT.

In this sample, this clonotype turned up many times. The V call is TRBV5-1, the J call TRBJ2-1, with TRBD2 identical over 7 bases. CDR1 SGHRS and CDR2 YFSETQ come from the germline V gene. The CDR3 has 15 residues. V was clipped by 0 bases and J by 5 bases; unmatched bases: 5. CDR3 in amino acids: CASSLGGLADNEQFF. In DNA form, the CDR3 reads TGCGCCAGCAGCTTGGGAGGTCTAGCGGACAATGAGCAGTTCTTC. The complete variable domain, with remaining parts taken from reference TRBV5-1 and TRBJ2-1, reads KAGVTQTPRYLIKTRGQQVTLSCSPISGHRSVSWYQQTPGQGLQFLFEYFSETQRNKGNFPGRFSGRQFSNSRSEMNVSTLELGDSALYLCASSLGGLADNEQFFGPGTRLTVL.

This clonotype showed up many times. This CDR3 is CASSQVPVNTGELFF. The CDR3 bases are TGTGCCAGCAGCCAAGTTCCAGTTAACACCGGGGAGCTGTTTTTT. This sequence joins TRBV14 and TRBJ2-2; D is unresolved. V lost 1 base and J 2 bases, leaving 8 bases between the germline ends. The CDR3 runs 15 residues. Germline-derived CDR1 and CDR2 are SGHDN and FVKESK.

This clonotype was observed a few times. The chain is built from TRBV20-1 and TRBJ2-5; TRBD1 or TRBD2 may be the D gene (6 bases each). The germline CDR1 and CDR2 sequences are DFQATT and SNEGSKA (reference sequence). The CDR3 extends over 15 amino acids. V lost 6 bases, J lost 4 bases, and 21 bases lay in between. The CDR3 is CSAYSQSGALETQYF. The CDR3 DNA reads TGCAGTGCATACTCACAGTCGGGGGCTTTAGAGACCCAGTACTTC.

A word on this clonotype: One base away lies a much larger clone, so this may be a sequencing read error. J is TRBJ1-1 and V is TRBV18; 7 positions match TRBD1. Per the germline V gene, CDR1 is KGHSH and CDR2 is LQKENI. This CDR3 is 15 amino acids long. CDR3 coding DNA: TGTGCCAGCTCATTGTGGGACAGACTGAACACTGAAGCTATCTTT. It translates to CASSLWDRLNTEAIF.

This clonotype was seen ten or more times. This chain uses TRBV11-2 with TRBJ2-7; TRBD1 matches 7 bases. This CDR3 spans 14 amino acids. J was trimmed by 3 bases and V by 1 base; bases with no gene match: 3. Germline V CDR1 and CDR2: SGHAT, FQNNGV. This CDR3 reads CASSLGAGGYEQYV. In DNA, the CDR3 is TGTGCCAGCAGCTTAGGGGCAGGGGGCTACGAGCAGTACGTC.

The table lists this clonotype with many counts. V gene TRBV6-1 combines with J gene TRBJ2-7; perhaps TRBD1 as D (5 bases). Deletions cut 1 base from V and 2 bases from J, with 9 bases between. CDR3 length: 14 amino acids. Germline V lookup: CDR1 MNHNS, CDR2 SASEGT. The CDR3: CASSEEVGAYEQYV. The CDR3 DNA reads as TGTGCCAGCAGTGAAGAGGTAGGGGCCTACGAGCAGTACGTC.

This clonotype was observed many times. V is TRBV5-1 and J is TRBJ1-2; D not resolved. V was clipped by 3 bases and J by 4 bases, with 19 bases between them. The CDR3 runs to 16 residues. Germline CDR1 and CDR2: SGHRS and YFSETQ. The CDR3, as DNA: TGCGCCAGCAGCTCTGGTGCTATGGCCGACTTCTATGGCTACACCTTC. This translates into CASSSGAMADFYGYTF.

This clonotype was counted many times. The V gene is TRBV12-3 or TRBV12-4, the J gene TRBJ2-2; maybe TRBD2 (6 bases). CDR3 size: 13 residues. The CDR3 DNA sequence: TGTTTGGTGGACTATACGAACACCGGGGAGCTGTTTTTT. Translated, it gives CLVDYTNTGELFF.

This clonotype was counted at least ten times. The chain links TRBV5-4 to TRBJ2-1; the D is unclear. Germline V CDR1 and CDR2: SGHNT, YYREEE (reference sequence). Trimming stripped 4 bases from V and 6 bases from J, with 5 bases between. The length of the CDR3 is 11 residues. CDR3 protein: CASSLINEQFF. The CDR3 DNA sequence: TGTGCCAGCAGCCTCATCAATGAGCAGTTCTTC.

At least ten counts were recorded for this clonotype. The rearrangement uses TRBV7-2 and TRBJ2-2; 8 bases align to TRBD1. This CDR3 is 14 amino acids long. The trim removed 5 bases at V and 7 bases at J, leaving 6 bases unmatched. Germline CDR1 reads SGHTA; CDR2 reads FQGNSA. CDR3 nucleotides: TGTGCCAGCAGCCAGACAGGGGTAGGCGGGGAGCTGTTTTTT. Its translation is CASSQTGVGGELFF. Full variable domain (remainder filled in from reference TRBV7-2 and TRBJ2-2): GAGVSQSPSNKVTEKGKDVELRCDPISGHTALYWYRQSLGQGLEFLIYFQGNSAPDKSGLPSDRFSAERTGGSVSTLTIQRTQQEDSAVYLCASSQTGVGGELFFGEGSRLTVL.

This clonotype was seen at least ten times. The rearrangement links TRBV11-2 to TRBJ1-1; no clear D gene. The V gene lost 2 bases and the J gene lost 1 base, with 11 bases spanning the gap. The CDR3 is 15 residues long. Germline V gene lookup returns CDR1 SGHAT and CDR2 FQNNGV. Here the CDR3 DNA reads TGTGCCAGCAGCTTATTAGGTATTAGGAACACTGAAGCTTTCTTT. Protein sequence: CASSLLGIRNTEAFF.

This clonotype was found a few times. The rearrangement uses TRBV10-2 and TRBJ1-2, with TRBD1 as a possible D gene (5 bases). This CDR3 region has 14 residues. Trimming took 7 bases from V and 6 from J, leaving 18 bases between them. Germline-derived CDR1 and CDR2 are WSHSY and SAAADI. The CDR3 DNA sequence: TGCGCCAGCACTTTCGGGGACCTAGCGAATGGCTACACCTTC. As protein: CASTFGDLANGYTF.